This T cell receptor (beta chain) was retrieved from a study of monozygotic twins with inflammatory bowel disease. General study results and limits: It was not supported that a single strong signal or clonotype was associated with IBD. Sharing of clonotypes with others was lower in IBD patients than in healthy twins, and this was especially so with disease activity.

A note on this clonotype: The antigen remains unidentified.

TCRdb re-called the 5' RACE reads and shows each CDR3 protein once, DNA omitted. The listing records around 380,000 distinct CDR3 sequences. Sampling involved one blood draw (less than 2.7 ml) for every donor. Looked up from germline, CDR1 is SGHTA and CDR2 is FQGNSA. CDR3 size: 15 residues. The sequenced material came from blood. This sequence was found in a human donor with ulcerative colitis or Crohn's disease, or a healthy co-twin of an affected twin (not recorded which). The chain employs TRBV7-2 and TRBJ1-6. CDR3 in amino acids: CASSLQSGTNSPLHF.